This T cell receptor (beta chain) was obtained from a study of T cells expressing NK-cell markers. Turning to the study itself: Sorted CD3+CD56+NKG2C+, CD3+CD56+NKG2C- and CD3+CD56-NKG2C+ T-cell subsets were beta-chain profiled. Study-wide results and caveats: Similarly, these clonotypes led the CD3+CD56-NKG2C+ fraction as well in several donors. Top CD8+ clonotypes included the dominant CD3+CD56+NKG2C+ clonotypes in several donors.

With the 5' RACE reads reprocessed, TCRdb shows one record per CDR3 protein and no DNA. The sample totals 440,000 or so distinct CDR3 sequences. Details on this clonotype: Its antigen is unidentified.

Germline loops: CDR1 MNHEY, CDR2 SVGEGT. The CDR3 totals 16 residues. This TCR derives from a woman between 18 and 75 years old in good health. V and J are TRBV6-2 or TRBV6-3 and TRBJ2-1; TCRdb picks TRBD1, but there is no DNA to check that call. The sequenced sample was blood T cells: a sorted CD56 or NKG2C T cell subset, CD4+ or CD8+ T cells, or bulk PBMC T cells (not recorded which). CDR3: CASTTRPGQGSDEQFF.